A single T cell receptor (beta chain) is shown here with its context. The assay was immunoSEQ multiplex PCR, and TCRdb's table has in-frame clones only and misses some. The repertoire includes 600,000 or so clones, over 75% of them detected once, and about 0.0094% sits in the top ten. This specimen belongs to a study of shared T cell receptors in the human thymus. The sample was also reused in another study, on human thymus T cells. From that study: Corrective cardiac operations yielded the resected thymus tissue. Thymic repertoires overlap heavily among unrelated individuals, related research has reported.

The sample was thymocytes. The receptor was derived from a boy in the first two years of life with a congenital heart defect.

CDR3 bases: TGTGCCAGCAGCTTGGGGGACAGGGGGGCTAATCAGCCCCAGCATTTT. Amino acid sequence: CASSLGDRGANQPQHF. This sequence joins TRBV7-6 and TRBJ1-5; TRBD1 matches 11 bases. Germline V gives CDR1 SGHVS, CDR2 FNYEAQ. CDR3 length equals 16 residues. Trimming removed 3 bases from V and 4 bases from J; junction bases left unmatched: 5.